This T cell receptor beta chain was found in a study of T cell responses to AZD1222 COVID-19 vaccine. The J segment lost 0 bases and the V segment lost 5 bases, leaving 5 bases of the junction unmatched. The germline V gene encodes CDR1 LNHDA and CDR2 SQIVND (reference sequence). This CDR3 comprises 15 residues. Points on this clone: Antigen specificity is unknown.

Pooling covered second doses at about 4 or about 12 weeks. The study, taken as a whole, reports: Unmutated variant regions are reportedly the target of nearly half of TCRs that are spike-specific. The sample set comprised mostly white British donors with more females, and clonal diversity was possibly underestimated.

Assay used: immunoSEQ multiplex PCR; TCRdb lists only in-frame clones, some missing. The sample lists some 140,000 clones, approximately 88% occurring once. The sample consisted of peripheral blood, taken 28 days after the second AZD1222 dose. The sequence was collected from an adult who received the AZD1222 COVID-19 vaccine. V and J are TRBV19 and TRBJ1-2, with TRBD1 matching over 8 bases. CDR3 protein: CASSATGGANYGYTF. The CDR3 DNA sequence: TGTGCCAGTAGTGCTACAGGGGGAGCTAACTATGGCTACACCTTC.